The 4 T cell receptor beta chains given below trace back to one sample, sequenced in a study of blood T cells in healthy people across ages. Alongside a J-beta primer mix, a sample-barcoded 5' primer served in a second PCR lasting about 6 to 11 cycles. One entry per CDR3 protein, called by TCRdb with MiXCR from the 5' RACE reads. Of around 990,000 distinct CDR3 sequences listed, about 25% were seen once; the top ten hold around 0.75%. This sample was also put to use in a study of T cells of mothers and their children.

Specimen: blood. Receptors originate from a girl aged 2-9 years in good health.

V gene TRBV20-1 combines with J gene TRBJ1-6; D is perhaps TRBD1 (6 bases). CDR1 and CDR2 (germline): DFQATT, SNEGSKA (reference sequence). The CDR3 has 14 amino acids. Trimming pared 5 bases from V and 10 bases from J, leaving 18 bases between. The CDR3 DNA reads TGCAGTGCTTCAGAACAGGGAATGGGATCACCCCTCCACTTT. Residues: CSASEQGMGSPLHF.

This clonotype was counted only a few times. The V and J genes are TRBV10-3 and TRBJ2-5; 7 nucleotides align to TRBD2. Judging by the DNA end, TRBJ2-7 fits better; the J call may be wrong. There are 15 residues in the CDR3. The germline V gene has CDR1 ENHRY and CDR2 SYGVKD. Here the CDR3 DNA reads TGTGCCATCAGTCCGGCCGGGACTACGACCTACGAGCAGTACTTC. The encoded protein is CAISPAGTTTYEQYF.

This clonotype has only a few counts. J is TRBJ2-5 and V is TRBV29-1; D unresolved. V lost 4 bases, J lost 5 bases, and 5 bases lay in between. CDR1 is SQVTM and CDR2 is ANQGSEA in the germline V gene. This CDR3 region has 10 residues. The CDR3 DNA is TGCAGCGTTGCCGCGGAGACCCAGTACTTC. Translating it yields CSVAAETQYF.

This clonotype was detected a few times. The V gene is TRBV5-1, the J gene TRBJ2-1; 8 positions match TRBD2. CDR3 length equals 14 residues. Germline assignment: CDR1 SGHRS and CDR2 YFSETQ. The V gene end was trimmed by 5 bases and the J gene end by 4 bases; junction bases not matched to a gene: 5. CDR3 residues: CASRREGHYNEQFF. CDR3 in DNA: TGCGCCAGCAGACGGGAGGGCCATTACAATGAGCAGTTCTTC.